Shown below are 5 T cell receptor beta chains from a single sample sequenced in a study of T-cell memory formation after mild COVID-19. TCRdb passed the 5' RACE reads through MiXCR, listing each CDR3 protein once. This table holds roughly 560,000 distinct CDR3 sequences, roughly 21% found once. Material: PBMCs or a T cell subset sorted from them (not recorded which). These receptors came from an adult woman who had mild COVID-19 (a few samples of this study predate the infection). Cell type and time point are not known.

There are a few counts of this clonotype. The chain links TRBV7-2 to TRBJ2-3; no reliable D call. This CDR3 contains 13 residues. Germline V CDR1 and CDR2: SGHTA, FQGNSA. V gave up 3 bases and J gave up 2 bases, with 6 bases separating them. The CDR3 loop is CASSFIYTDTQYF. In DNA form, the CDR3 reads TGTGCCAGCAGCTTCATCTACACAGATACGCAGTATTTT.

This clonotype was counted between two and nine times. The chain links TRBV15 to TRBJ2-1; the match to TRBD2 covers 10 bases. The CDR3 consists of 16 residues. V was clipped by 1 base and J by 6 bases; unmatched bases: 6. CDR1 LNHNV and CDR2 YYDKDF come from the germline V gene (reference sequence). CDR3 in DNA: TGTGCCACCAGCAGAGTCACTAGCGGGACCCTCAATGAGCAGTTCTTC. It codes for CATSRVTSGTLNEQFF.

This chain connects TRBV7-9 to TRBJ1-2; D possibly corresponds to TRBD1 (6 bases). The CDR3 runs to 15 residues. V lost 5 bases, J lost 7 bases, and 20 bases lay in between. The germline gives CDR1 SEHNR, CDR2 FQNEAQ (reference sequence). This CDR3 reads CASSTPDSPVSGYTF. Written as DNA, the CDR3 is TGTGCCAGCAGCACCCCGGACAGCCCCGTTAGTGGCTACACCTTC.

This clonotype was seen a few times. The chain carries TRBV7-9 and TRBJ2-1; TRBD1 matches at 7 bases. V lost 5 bases, J lost 1 base, and 8 bases stayed unmatched. The CDR3 is made up of 16 amino acids. The germline V gene encodes CDR1 SEHNR and CDR2 FQNEAQ (reference sequence). CDR3 region: CASSPAGDRSYNEQFF. For the CDR3, the DNA is TGTGCCAGCAGCCCGGCAGGGGACAGATCCTACAATGAGCAGTTCTTC. Looking up the rest from reference TRBV7-9 and TRBJ2-1 gives the full variable domain: DTGVSQNPRHKITKRGQNVTFRCDPISEHNRLYWYRQTLGQGPEFLTYFQNEAQLEKSRLLSDRFSAERPKGSFSTLEIQRTEQGDSAMYLCASSPAGDRSYNEQFFGPGTRLTVL.

The V gene is TRBV4-2, the J gene TRBJ2-3; D unclear. The CDR3 extends over 13 amino acids. From germline, CDR1 is LGHNA and CDR2 YNFKEQ. Trimming cost V 0 bases and J 6 bases, with 7 bases left between them. The CDR3: CASSQDNGDTQYF. Here the CDR3 DNA reads TGTGCCAGCAGCCAAGATAACGGGGATACGCAGTATTTT.